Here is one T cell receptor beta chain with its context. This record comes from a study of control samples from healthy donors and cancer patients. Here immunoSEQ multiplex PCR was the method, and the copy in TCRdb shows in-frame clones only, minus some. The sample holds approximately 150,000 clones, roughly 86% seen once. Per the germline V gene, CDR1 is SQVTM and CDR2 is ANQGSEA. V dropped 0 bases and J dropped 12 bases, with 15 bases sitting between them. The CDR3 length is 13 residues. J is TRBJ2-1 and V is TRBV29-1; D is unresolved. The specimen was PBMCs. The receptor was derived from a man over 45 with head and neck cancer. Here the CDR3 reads CSVEDMILGPQFF. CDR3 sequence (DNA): TGCAGCGTTGAAGATATGATTCTGGGTCCGCAGTTCTTC.